This TCR beta chain was retrieved from a study of cytomegalovirus exposure and HLA in healthy donors. On the study more broadly: In a previous analysis, 95 million to 130 million unique TCR beta sequences were found from 170 million or so T cells. Study-wide results and caveats: Clonal expansion was found to be greater in HLA-associated TCR beta chains than in equally common others in a later analysis. In a later analysis, DRB1 alleles had the most associated TCRs; HLA-C alleles the fewest. Earlier findings revealed that most TCR beta V segments proved productive either about 87% or about 30% of the time.

Primers included in the PCR were 60 Vbeta and 13 Jbeta primers. The table came from immunoSEQ multiplex PCR; TCRdb's copy has only in-frame clones and leaves some out. The table has 85,000 to 130,000 clones, about three quarters seen once. A remark on this clone: The antigen is unknown.

Germline CDR1 reads SNHLY; CDR2 reads FYNNEI. V shed 7 bases, J shed 0 bases, and the junction held 14 bases outside the gene matches. CDR3 length: 20 amino acids. This chain links TRBV2 with TRBJ2-1; TRBD2 matches at 14 bases. The sequencing sample was made of PBMCs. This TCR was recovered from a woman between 50 and 59 years old in good health and CMV-seropositive. CDR3 nucleotides: TGTGCCAGCACCCCAATCTTGACTAGCGGGGGGGCCCGCTCCTACAATGAGCAGTTCTTC. The encoded protein is CASTPILTSGGARSYNEQFF.